This T cell receptor (beta chain) was identified during a study of cytomegalovirus exposure and HLA in healthy donors. Trimming removed 8 bases from V and 0 bases from J; junction bases left unmatched: 22. Germline V lookup: CDR1 SNHLY, CDR2 FYNNEI. The CDR3 is 20 amino acids. The PCR employed 60 Vbeta primers together with 13 Jbeta primers. Profiled with immunoSEQ multiplex PCR; TCRdb holds only in-frame clones, not every one. The table shows about 82,000 clones, with 60% to 80% occurring only once. The chain is built from TRBV2 and TRBJ2-1, with 7 positions matching TRBD2. This receptor was identified in a woman between 45 and 60 years old in good health and CMV-seropositive. The specimen was PBMCs. This CDR3 is CASPGGRLLSGPSSYNEQFF. The CDR3 DNA reads TGTGCCAGCCCTGGCGGGAGACTCCTTTCGGGTCCGAGCTCCTACAATGAGCAGTTCTTC.